Following are 8 T cell receptor beta chains from one sample sequenced in a study of T cell changes during pregnancy in multiple sclerosis. Repertoires were generated with immunoSEQ multiplex PCR, while TCRdb's copy carries only in-frame clones and drops some. The sample carries 40,000 to 60,000 clones, 85% to 90% recorded once. This specimen consisted of peripheral blood, obtained in the first trimester of pregnancy. Every receptor here comes from a female donor in good health, enrolled as a control in a pregnancy study.

V gene TRBV21-1 combines with J gene TRBJ2-7; the DNA was not compared with TRBD1, the D call given in the table. TRBV21-1 is marked as a pseudogene. The CDR3 is made up of 15 amino acids. DNA of the CDR3: TGTGCGCAGCGGGCCGCGTGGACAGGGGGCGACGAGCAGTACTTC. Residues: CAQRAAWTGGDEQYF.

The sample holds one count of this clone. The chain carries TRBV10-1 and TRBJ2-5; 9 nucleotides align to TRBD1. Unmatched junction bases numbered 7, after V lost 4 bases and J lost 1 base. This CDR3 comprises 16 residues. Per the germline V gene, CDR1 is WNHNN and CDR2 is SYGVQD (reference sequence). For the CDR3, the DNA is TGCGCCAGCAGTGCCCAACCGGGACAGGGCCAAGAGACCCAGTACTTC. Translating gives CASSAQPGQGQETQYF.

The V and J genes are TRBV6-1 and TRBJ1-5, with a weak D call TRBD1 (6 bases). V lost 2 bases to trimming and J lost 4 bases, with 12 bases between them. The CDR3 covers 15 residues. Looked up from germline, CDR1 is MNHNS and CDR2 is SASEGT. Here the CDR3 DNA reads TGTGCCAGCAGTGAACAGGGACAAGGGAATCAGCCCCAGCATTTT. Encoded protein: CASSEQGQGNQPQHF.

This rearrangement joins TRBV6-5 to TRBJ1-5; tentative D call: TRBD1 (5 bases). The CDR3 covers 15 residues. Trimming removed 6 bases from V and 3 bases from J, with 15 bases in between. The germline V gene encodes CDR1 MNHEY and CDR2 SVGAGI. CDR3 region: CASRNTGMNNQPQHF. The CDR3 DNA reads TGTGCCAGCAGGAACACAGGAATGAACAATCAGCCCCAGCATTTT.

This chain connects TRBV11-3 to TRBJ2-2, with D hard to call. This CDR3 is 12 amino acids long. Germline-derived CDR1 and CDR2 are SGHNT and YENEEA. Between the trimmed V and J ends, which lost 5 bases and 7 bases, there was a span of 8 bases. In DNA form, the CDR3 reads TGTGCCAGCAGCACCTACAGCGGGGAGCTGTTTTTT. It encodes CASSTYSGELFF.

The genes are TRBV18 and TRBJ1-2; D is unclear. The germline V and J ends were trimmed by 3 bases and 8 bases, with 13 bases remaining between them. The CDR3 has 13 amino acids. The germline CDR1 and CDR2 sequences are KGHSH and LQKENI. The CDR3 DNA reads as TGTGCCAGCTCACCGTCCCAAGCGGAAGGCTACACCTTC. The encoded protein is CASSPSQAEGYTF.

This rearrangement joins TRBV28 to TRBJ1-1, with D possibly being TRBD1 (6 bases). Trimming took 6 bases from V and 1 from J, leaving 18 bases between them. This CDR3 is built from 16 residues. CDR1 and CDR2 (germline): MDHEN, SYDVKM. CDR3 nucleotides: TGTGCCAGCAGCGTCCGCCACAGGGACCGGAACACTGAAGCTTTCTTT. Residues: CASSVRHRDRNTEAFF.

The chain combines TRBV6-1 with TRBJ1-2; D call uncertain. Trimming took off 1 base at V and 0 bases at J, with 6 bases between the two ends. Germline V gene lookup returns CDR1 MNHNS and CDR2 SASEGT. This CDR3 region has 14 residues. The CDR3 spells CASSEVVANYGYTF. CDR3 in DNA: TGTGCCAGCAGTGAAGTCGTAGCTAACTATGGCTACACCTTC.